Listed here are 21 T cell receptor beta chains from one sample, sequenced in a study of low-dose radiotherapy and immunotherapy resistance in tumors (dated by TCRdb to 2022 to 2024). For sequencing, an Illumina HiSeq 2500 was employed. First-strand cDNA was synthesized using Superscript III and a set of TRAV- and TRBV-specific primers, so that both TCRalpha and TCRbeta chains were covered. TCRs were amplified with Phusion for around 20 PCR cycles, with a constant-region primer paired with the adapter attached to the V primers. TCRdb reanalyzed the raw reads on its own, using fastp at Q25 for trimming and MiXCR for clone calling, and kept in-frame beta chains. Under each unique CDR3 protein, matching rows form one entry showing the most common genes and DNA. The sample data list around 58,000 distinct CDR3 sequences, and approximately 22% of these were observed just once. Of the sample, under 7% is held by the ten largest clones.

Reading the label with the study, this specimen's time point is: after trial treatment. This specimen's treatment or condition label, per the study, means: LDRT plus nivolumab, ipilimumab, low-dose cyclophosphamide and aspirin (RACIN trial). The sequencing used PBMCs, collected after low-dose radiotherapy plus immunotherapy. The receptors derive from a male donor with prostate cancer.

In this sample, this clonotype turned up a few times. A far larger clone is just one base off, so this is likely a read error. This sequence joins TRBV29-1 and TRBJ2-4; maybe TRBD2 (5 bases). The germline V and J ends were trimmed by 7 bases and 13 bases, with 20 bases remaining between them. This CDR3 is built from 12 residues. Germline CDR1 is SQVTM and CDR2 is ANQGSEA. CDR3 coding DNA: TGCAGCGCCGGGGAGTCCTACAATGAGCAGTACTTC. Protein: CSAGESYNEQYF.

This rearrangement joins TRBV28 to TRBJ2-3, with a weak D call TRBD1 (5 bases). CDR1 and CDR2 (germline): MDHEN, SYDVKM. V lost 2 bases, J lost 0 bases, and 9 bases lay in between. The CDR3 loop spans 15 amino acids. DNA for the CDR3: TGTGCCAGCAGTTTACTCGCAGGGAGCACAGATACGCAGTATTTT. This translates into CASSLLAGSTDTQYF.

This clonotype has at least ten counts. CDR3 protein: CASSSPEGPNEQFF. The CDR3 nucleotides are TGTGCCAGCAGCAGCCCAGAGGGTCCCAATGAGCAGTTCTTC. The gene calls are TRBV5-4 and TRBJ2-1, with D possibly matching TRBD2 (5 bases). V was shortened by 4 bases and J by 6 bases, with 14 bases between the two germline ends. The CDR3 length is 14 residues. Germline V CDR1 and CDR2: SGHNT, YYREEE (reference sequence).

Regarding this clonotype: It may be a read error: a sequence one base away is much more abundant. This chain uses TRBV7-9 with TRBJ1-1; D gene ambiguous. In germline, CDR1 is SEHNR, CDR2 FQNEAQ (reference sequence). The CDR3 is 14 amino acids. This chain's CDR3 is CASSLPQRNTKAFF. The CDR3 region has the DNA TGTGCCAGCAGCTTACCCCAGCGAAACACTAAAGCTTTCTTT.

This clonotype was counted at least ten times. This sequence joins TRBV20-1 and TRBJ2-4; D unclear. The germline CDR1 and CDR2 sequences are DFQATT and SNEGSKA (reference sequence). The CDR3 has 15 residues. V shed 6 bases and J shed 0 bases, with 15 bases lying between them. The CDR3 coding sequence is TGCAGTGCCCGGCCTTTTGCGGTAGCCAAAAACATTCAGTACTTC. The encoded protein is CSARPFAVAKNIQYF.

This clonotype has ten or more counts. The chain combines TRBV29-1 with TRBJ2-7; 8 bases match TRBD1. J gave up 0 bases and V 7 bases, and 11 bases lay outside the gene matches. Germline CDR1 and CDR2: SQVTM and ANQGSEA. The CDR3 has 15 amino acids. CDR3 bases: TGCAGCGCCGGCCTTGGGGGGACAGGCTCCTACGAGCAGTACTTC. Its protein product is CSAGLGGTGSYEQYF.

This clonotype appeared a single time. This chain joins TRBV6-1 and TRBJ2-1; 12 bases match TRBD1. The germline V gene has CDR1 MNHNS and CDR2 SASEGT. The CDR3 is made up of 15 amino acids. Trimming removed 6 bases from V and 8 bases from J; junction bases left unmatched: 8. The CDR3 DNA is TGTGCCAGCAGATCCGGGACAGGGGGCCCAGATGAGCAGTTCTTC. Translating it yields CASRSGTGGPDEQFF.

This sequence joins TRBV5-4 and TRBJ2-1; 10 bases are a match to TRBD2. V lost 5 bases and J lost 2; bases outside the gene matches: 13. In germline, CDR1 is SGHNT, CDR2 YYREEE (reference sequence). The CDR3 extends over 18 amino acids. The CDR3 nucleotides read TGTGCCAGCAGTACTTTCCCGAGCGGGGGGGCAACCTACAATGAGCAGTTCTTC. As protein: CASSTFPSGGATYNEQFF.

The table lists this clonotype with a count of one. The chain links TRBV5-4 to TRBJ2-1, with D unclear. Germline CDR1 reads SGHNT; CDR2 reads YYREEE (reference sequence). There are 13 residues in the CDR3. V gave up 0 bases and J gave up 10 bases, with 11 bases separating them. The CDR3 sequence: CASSLAGSYEQFF. The CDR3 DNA reads as TGTGCCAGCAGCTTGGCCGGTAGCTACGAGCAGTTCTTC.

This clonotype was seen repeatedly, ten times or more. The rearrangement uses TRBV19 and TRBJ2-5, with D perhaps TRBD1 (5 bases). V was shortened by 9 bases and J by 4 bases, with 15 bases between the two germline ends. This CDR3 contains 13 residues. Germline V gives CDR1 LNHDA, CDR2 SQIVND (reference sequence). The CDR3 DNA reads as TGTGCCAGCAACCAGGGTAGAGCAGAGACCCAGTACTTC. This encodes CASNQGRAETQYF.

This clonotype was recorded many times. The V and J genes are TRBV7-9 and TRBJ1-4, with 8 bases that match TRBD1. The CDR3 spans 14 residues. V gave up 4 bases and J gave up 12 bases; unmatched junction bases: 10. Germline CDR1 reads SEHNR; CDR2 reads FQNEAQ (reference sequence). In DNA form, the CDR3 reads TGTGCCAGCAGCTCACAGGGGGACCGCGGGGAACTGTTTTTT. This codes for CASSSQGDRGELFF.

This clonotype appeared many times. The chain links TRBV4-3 to TRBJ1-1; D uncertain. Germline CDR1 LGHNA, CDR2 YSLEER. The CDR3 has 14 residues. The ends were cut back, 3 bases at V and 1 base at J, with 9 bases in the middle. DNA for the CDR3: TGCGCCAGCAGCCAGACCTTATGGAACACTGAAGCTTTCTTT. Its translation is CASSQTLWNTEAFF.

This clonotype was seen many times. The rearrangement links TRBV4-3 to TRBJ2-1; tentatively, D is TRBD1 or TRBD2 (5 bases each). V lost 4 bases, J lost 10 bases, and 17 bases lay in between. The germline gives CDR1 LGHNA, CDR2 YSLEER. The CDR3 is 14 residues long. This CDR3 reads CASSPTRSEGEQFF. The CDR3 region has the DNA TGCGCCAGCAGCCCAACAAGATCAGAGGGGGAGCAGTTCTTC.

This clonotype was seen repeatedly, ten times or more. This chain links TRBV20-1 with TRBJ1-1; D is ambiguous. The length of the CDR3 is 10 residues. The germline gives CDR1 DFQATT, CDR2 SNEGSKA (reference sequence). V was clipped by 0 bases and J by 13 bases, with 9 bases between them. The CDR3 spells CSARDLADFF. The CDR3 nucleotides read TGCAGTGCTAGAGATTTGGCGGATTTCTTT.

In its sample, this clonotype was seen many times. The chain couples TRBV28 to TRBJ1-5; 8 nucleotides line up with TRBD1. V lost 7 bases and J lost 0; bases outside the gene matches: 5. There are 15 residues in the CDR3. CDR1 MDHEN and CDR2 SYDVKM come from the germline V gene. DNA of the CDR3: TGTGCCAGCAACCAGGGGGCCTTTAGCAATCAGCCCCAGCATTTT. Translation gives CASNQGAFSNQPQHF. Variable domain in full (rest from reference TRBV28 and TRBJ1-5): DVKVTQSSRYLVKRTGEKVFLECVQDMDHENMFWYRQDPGLGLRLIYFSYDVKMKEKGDIPEGYSVSREKKERFSLILESASTNQTSMYLCASNQGAFSNQPQHFGDGTRLSIL.

This clonotype has at least ten counts. The chain couples TRBV19 to TRBJ1-6; D remains ambiguous. CDR1 and CDR2 (germline): LNHDA, SQIVND (reference sequence). This CDR3 is 19 amino acids long. V shed 4 bases and J shed 6 bases, with 25 bases lying between them. The CDR3 DNA reads as TGTGCCAGTAGTACTAGCCGCTCGGGGTACGCCCTGGGTAATTCACCCCTCCACTTT. Translated, it gives CASSTSRSGYALGNSPLHF.

This clonotype was recorded many times. The gene calls are TRBV20-1 and TRBJ2-7; TRBD1 is a possible D gene (7 bases). The CDR3 is 13 amino acids. Germline V CDR1 and CDR2: DFQATT, SNEGSKA (reference sequence). Deletions cut 6 bases from V and 4 bases from J, with 16 bases between. The CDR3 protein is CSARRGRLYEQYF. The CDR3 region has the DNA TGCAGTGCCAGGAGGGGGCGCTTGTACGAGCAGTACTTC.

This clonotype was seen ten or more times. The chain is built from TRBV12-3 or TRBV12-4 and TRBJ2-1; 7 bases line up with TRBD2. This CDR3 comprises 15 residues. The junction had 10 bases not matched to a gene; V was cut back by 5 bases and J by 6 bases. CDR3 bases: TGTGCCAGCAGTCAAGGACTAGGGTGGGGCAATGAGCAGTTCTTC. It codes for CASSQGLGWGNEQFF.

This clonotype was recorded many times. The genes are TRBV18 and TRBJ2-1, with TRBD2 identical over 13 bases. Germline trimming cut 8 bases from V and 11 bases from J; bases unmatched to any gene: 12. The CDR3 consists of 15 residues. The germline CDR1 and CDR2 sequences are KGHSH and LQKENI. This chain's CDR3 is CASPRTSGSLSQQFF. The DNA of the CDR3 is TGTGCCAGCCCCAGGACTAGCGGGAGTCTATCGCAGCAGTTCTTC.

The table lists this clonotype with many counts. The chain combines TRBV10-3 with TRBJ1-5; perhaps TRBD1 as D (6 bases). Per the germline V gene, CDR1 is ENHRY and CDR2 is SYGVKD. There are 15 residues in the CDR3. V was shortened by 6 bases and J by 0 bases, with 12 bases between the two germline ends. The CDR3 loop reads CAISGGGSSNQPQHF. DNA of the CDR3: TGTGCCATCAGCGGGGGCGGTTCTAGCAATCAGCCCCAGCATTTT.

This clonotype showed up many times. V and J are TRBV28 and TRBJ2-7; a possible D gene is TRBD2 (6 bases). Germline V gives CDR1 MDHEN, CDR2 SYDVKM. V lost 7 bases and J 4 bases, leaving 23 bases between the germline ends. The CDR3 contains 16 residues. DNA for the CDR3: TGTGCCAGCACCTCGCGCGGGGCAGAAACTTTATACGAGCAGTACTTC. The encoded protein is CASTSRGAETLYEQYF.